This entry concerns a single TCR beta chain. Its specificity is unknown. The record originates from a study of T cell responses to AZD1222 COVID-19 vaccine. V lost 3 bases to trimming and J lost 1 base, with 10 bases between them. Per germline, CDR1 MDHEN and CDR2 SYDVKM. The CDR3 has 15 residues. Clones were sequenced by immunoSEQ multiplex PCR, and TCRdb holds only the in-frame ones, with some missing. The repertoire includes about 140,000 clones, roughly 89% of them detected once, and around 1.7% sits in the top ten. General observations from the study: Repertoire samples came only from after the peak T cell response. Only a handful of AZD1222 recipients, more than five in all, had baseline seropositivity. The breadth and depth of Spike-specific TCRs increased once two AZD1222 doses had been given.

V usage is TRBV28 and J usage is TRBJ1-3; no definite D call. The material was peripheral blood, obtained on day 0 of AZD1222 vaccination. The source of this sequence is an adult in good health. In DNA, the CDR3 is TGTGCCAGCAGTTTCCGGGCCCGTTCTGGAAACACCATATATTTT. Translating gives CASSFRARSGNTIYF.